The present entry profiles one TCR beta chain with its context. This sample was taken from a study of blood T cell repertoires in COVID-19. Study information: The United States, Italy and Spain provided the acute and convalescent COVID-19 samples.

CDR3 length: 15 residues. V was shortened by 4 bases and J by 7 bases, with 14 bases between the two germline ends. The germline V gene encodes CDR1 SGHTA and CDR2 FQGTGA. The method was immunoSEQ multiplex PCR; TCRdb's version includes in-frame clones alone and lacks a portion of them. Of some 360,000 clones in the sample, about 88% were seen once. The study assigned cohorts using participant-reported clinical history. Input material: PBMCs or T cells enriched from blood (not recorded which). The clonotype comes from a woman in her twenties or thirties who had been exposed to COVID-19. The J gene is TRBJ1-6, the V gene TRBV7-3; D is possibly TRBD1 (5 bases). The CDR3, as DNA: TGTGCCAGCAGCTCCCTGGGCGGGGGGAATTCACCCCTCCACTTT. Protein product: CASSSLGGGNSPLHF.